A selection of T cell receptor beta chains follows, all from one sample in a study of T cell responses to AZD1222 COVID-19 vaccine. Here immunoSEQ multiplex PCR was the method, and the copy in TCRdb shows in-frame clones only, minus some. The data contain some 120,000 clones, 88% of them seen just once; the ten biggest clones take up approximately 8%. Sample: peripheral blood, taken on day 0 of AZD1222 vaccination. These receptors were taken from an adult in good health. The CDR3 runs from the conserved cysteine through the conserved F or W. The D gene is left open where the match is weak. Rows may omit the clone size; those that give it use once, few, many or a size class.

d_call j_call clone_size v_call cdr3_aa cdr3_nt
TRBD1 TRBJ1-5 NA TRBV6-5 CASSLTGEGQPQHF TGTGCCAGCAGCCTGACAGGGGAAGGTCAGCCCCAGCATTTT
TRBD1 TRBJ1-2 once TRBV11-2 CASSSPTGGDDGYTF TGTGCCAGCAGCTCTCCGACAGGGGGGGATGATGGCTACACCTTC
TRBD1 TRBJ1-3 NA TRBV6-2/TRBV6-3 CASSYRPGQGTGNTIYF TGTGCCAGCAGTTACCGTCCGGGACAGGGGACTGGAAACACCATATATTTT
TRBD2 TRBJ2-7 NA TRBV25-1 CATVLSGGIEQYF TGTGCCACTGTCTTATCCGGGGGGATCGAGCAGTACTTC
TRBD2 TRBJ2-1 NA TRBV3-1/TRBV3-2 CASSQGLAGGGEQFF TGTGCCAGCAGCCAAGGACTAGCGGGGGGCGGAGAGCAGTTCTTC
NA TRBJ2-6 NA TRBV10-2 CASRNLAQGASGANVLTF TGCGCCAGCAGGAACCTAGCACAGGGTGCCTCTGGGGCCAACGTCCTGACTTTC
TRBD2 TRBJ2-3 NA TRBV4-1 CASSQDRSGGSDTQYF TGCGCCAGCAGCCAAGATAGGAGCGGGGGGTCCGATACGCAGTATTTT
TRBD1 TRBJ1-2 NA TRBV24-1 CATSDSGQGARYTF TGTGCCACCAGTGACTCGGGACAGGGGGCACGCTACACCTTC
TRBD1 TRBJ1-2 NA TRBV28 CASSSSSTGGRGYTF TGTGCCAGCAGTTCCTCATCGACAGGGGGCCGAGGCTACACCTTC
TRBD1 TRBJ2-3 NA TRBV28 CASRTGALGTDTQYF TGTGCCAGCAGGACAGGGGCGCTGGGCACAGATACGCAGTATTTT
NA TRBJ2-7 NA TRBV5-1 CASSPRQGGEQYF TGCGCCAGCAGCCCAAGACAGGGAGGCGAGCAGTACTTC
NA TRBJ2-1 NA TRBV6-5 CASSYNGRDEQFF TGTGCCAGCAGTTATAATGGCCGTGATGAGCAGTTCTTC
NA TRBJ2-7 NA TRBV9 CASSPGTWSYEQYF TGTGCCAGCAGCCCCGGAACTTGGTCCTACGAGCAGTACTTC
TRBD2 TRBJ2-1 NA TRBV3-1/TRBV3-2 CASSQVWGGGSSYNEQFF TGTGCCAGCAGCCAGGTATGGGGCGGGGGAAGCTCCTACAATGAGCAGTTCTTC
NA TRBJ1-2 NA TRBV24-1 CATSDLARGIGYTF TGTGCCACCAGTGATTTGGCCAGGGGTATCGGCTACACCTTC
TRBD1 TRBJ2-7 few TRBV4-1 CASSQGTGGNEQYF TGCGCCAGCAGCCAAGGGACAGGGGGTAACGAGCAGTACTTC
NA TRBJ1-1 once TRBV4-1 CASSSPWGEDTEAFF TGCGCCAGCAGCTCCCCTTGGGGTGAGGACACTGAAGCTTTCTTT
TRBD1 TRBJ2-7 NA TRBV11-2 CASSLGGQGNYEQYF TGTGCCAGCAGCTTAGGGGGACAGGGGAACTACGAGCAGTACTTC
TRBD1 TRBJ1-2 NA TRBV19 CASSSSLSTGRGGYTF TGTGCCAGTAGTTCCTCCTTATCGACAGGGAGAGGTGGCTACACCTTC
TRBD2 TRBJ2-7 NA TRBV6-5 CASSRTSGSPYEQYF TGTGCCAGCAGTCGGACTAGCGGGTCCCCCTACGAGCAGTACTTC
NA TRBJ1-1 NA TRBV28 CASSRSSGYTEAFF TGTGCCAGCAGTCGGTCATCGGGGTACACTGAAGCTTTCTTT
NA TRBJ2-7 NA TRBV7-8 CASSLAGRPNEQYF TGTGCCAGCAGCTTAGCGGGGCGGCCCAACGAGCAGTACTTC
NA TRBJ1-2 NA TRBV7-2 CASSLGAGINYGYTF TGTGCCAGCAGCTTAGGGGCAGGTATTAACTATGGCTACACCTTC
NA TRBJ2-6 NA TRBV10-3 CAISESPISGANVLTF TGTGCCATCAGTGAAAGTCCGATCTCTGGGGCCAACGTCCTGACTTTC
TRBD1 TRBJ1-3 NA TRBV5-1 CASSSQQGARGNTIYF TGCGCCAGCAGCTCCCAACAGGGGGCGCGGGGAAACACCATATATTTT
NA TRBJ1-6 NA TRBV5-1 CASRVIETANSPLHF TGCGCCAGCAGGGTGATAGAGACAGCGAATTCACCCCTCCACTTT
NA TRBJ2-5 NA TRBV28 CASRTQGGGETQYF TGTGCCAGCAGGACGCAGGGCGGAGGGGAGACCCAGTACTTC
NA TRBJ1-3 NA TRBV28 CASSPGQHHSGNTIYF TGTGCCAGCAGCCCCGGGCAGCACCACTCTGGAAACACCATATATTTT
TRBD1 TRBJ1-1 once TRBV2 CASKRDSQNTEAFF TGTGCCAGCAAGCGGGACAGCCAGAACACTGAAGCTTTCTTT
NA TRBJ2-1 once TRBV19 CASSPDGPGYNEQFF TGTGCCAGTAGTCCTGATGGACCGGGCTACAATGAGCAGTTCTTC
TRBD1 TRBJ1-3 NA TRBV9 CASSVAGQSIISGNTIYF TGTGCCAGCAGCGTCGCGGGACAGTCAATTATCTCTGGAAACACCATATATTTT
TRBD2 TRBJ2-1 NA TRBV6-2/TRBV6-3 CASSSFSGRASYNEQFF TGTGCCAGCAGTTCCTTTAGCGGGAGGGCCTCGTACAATGAGCAGTTCTTC
NA TRBJ2-7 once TRBV6-2/TRBV6-3 CASSYGWEAYEQYF TGTGCCAGCAGTTACGGGTGGGAAGCCTACGAGCAGTACTTC
TRBD2 TRBJ2-7 NA TRBV2 CASSRGGDYEQYF TGTGCCAGCAGTCGGGGGGGAGACTACGAGCAGTACTTC
NA TRBJ1-1 NA TRBV19 CASSIEERRNTEAFF TGTGCCAGTAGTATAGAGGAACGGAGGAACACTGAAGCTTTCTTT
TRBD1 TRBJ2-1 once TRBV6-2/TRBV6-3 CASSNDRGLENEQFF TGTGCCAGCAGTAACGACAGGGGGCTGGAAAATGAGCAGTTCTTC
NA TRBJ2-3 NA TRBV29-1 CSVDGRGGQGRSDTQYF TGCAGCGTTGACGGGAGGGGAGGACAGGGACGGTCAGATACGCAGTATTTT
NA TRBJ2-3 NA TRBV4-1 CASSQVIGDTQYF TGCGCCAGCAGCCAAGTAATTGGGGATACGCAGTATTTT
TRBD1 TRBJ1-1 NA TRBV3-1/TRBV3-2 CASSHRGRINTEAFF TGTGCCAGCAGCCACAGGGGGCGAATTAACACTGAAGCTTTCTTT
TRBD1 TRBJ2-4 NA TRBV24-1 CATSEDRGATKNIQYF TGTGCCACCAGTGAAGACAGGGGGGCTACCAAAAACATTCAGTACTTC
NA TRBJ2-7 NA TRBV6-5 CASRYTGTYEQYF TGTGCCAGCAGGTATACAGGGACCTACGAGCAGTACTTC
NA TRBJ1-5 NA TRBV18 CASSPMQGGNQPQHF TGTGCCAGCTCACCAATGCAAGGGGGGAATCAGCCCCAGCATTTT